This T cell receptor beta chain was documented in a study of long-term antiretroviral therapy in people with HIV. Findings of the study overall: The study found that diversity rose after ART but stayed below transplant donor controls.

The CDR3 runs to 16 residues. V was pared by 2 bases and J by 4 bases, with 4 bases of the junction left unmatched. Germline lookup yields CDR1 MNHNY and CDR2 SVGAGI (reference sequence). At survey level, the immunoSEQ assay was run in its v3.0 version. TCRdb's copy holds only in-frame clones and misses some; the assay was immunoSEQ multiplex PCR. The table lists approximately 32,000 clones, about four fifths of them singletons, with over 6.5% in the top ten. About this clone: Its antigen is still unknown.

The starting material was unsorted PBMCs, obtained 0.4 years before starting antiretroviral therapy. The receptor was derived from a young man with HIV. The rearrangement links TRBV6-6 to TRBJ2-2, with TRBD2 matching over 10 bases. Written as DNA, the CDR3 is TGTGCCAGCAGTTACCCTAGCGGGAGACCCACCGGGGAGCTGTTTTTT. Residues: CASSYPSGRPTGELFF.